This T cell receptor beta chain was captured by sequencing in a study of vaccination effects on CD4 cells after COVID-19. Findings and limits, study-wide: Healthy vaccinees' vaccine-induced clones included only 1 of 255 cross-reacting with common cold coronaviruses. Clonal contraction was marked in infection- and vaccine-induced clones late after vaccination.

Sequencing was performed with immunoSEQ multiplex PCR; in TCRdb, only in-frame clones are kept and a portion is missing. The data show about 61,000 clones, roughly 73% seen once. Note on this clone: What it binds is not known.

Peptide-pool stimulation followed by sequencing identified expanded antigen-specific CD4+ clonotypes in the ViraFEST assay. Following an approximately ten-day culture, CD4+ T cells were purified. Participants got two doses of BNT162b2 or mRNA-1273 vaccine. A density of more than 1.5 million PBMC per well was used; these cells were cultured with about 10 IU/ml IL-2 and roughly 9.5 ug/ml peptides. Half of the medium was exchanged for IL-2 medium on both days 3 and 7. The CDR3 has 15 residues. Trimming took off 7 bases at V and 0 bases at J, with 14 bases between the two ends. Per the germline V gene, CDR1 is KGHDR and CDR2 is SFDVKD.

This TCR derives from a human donor who received a COVID-19 vaccine. The specimen was CD4+ T cells from PBMCs cultured with HCoV-229E spike peptides, collected after COVID-19 vaccination. This chain connects TRBV24-1 to TRBJ2-5; tentative D call: TRBD2 (6 bases). CDR3 in DNA: TGTGCCACCAGCAATAGCGGTCGGTACCAAGAGACCCAGTACTTC. It encodes CATSNSGRYQETQYF.